Presented here are 25 T cell receptor beta chains from one specimen sequenced in a study of CD8 T cells in Susac syndrome. When the RNA was reverse transcribed, random hexamers were used with an input of about 0.45 to 1 ug. TCRdb called the immunoSEQ multiplex PCR reads again in MiXCR, with one record for every CDR3 protein. The data contain roughly 140,000 distinct CDR3 sequences, 90% to 95% of them singletons. The sample taken for sequencing was CD4+ T cells from PBMCs. The source of these receptors is a human donor with Susac syndrome.

V gene TRBV11-2 combines with J gene TRBJ1-2; D uncertain. CDR1 is SGHAT, CDR2 FQNNGV, per germline. The V and J ends lost 1 base and 2 bases respectively, with 11 bases between them. The CDR3 sequence is 15 residues long. The DNA of the CDR3 is TGTGCCAGCAGCTTAGCAGGAGGCAGGAACTATGGCTACACCTTC. Translation gives CASSLAGGRNYGYTF.

The chain combines TRBV7-2 with TRBJ2-1; 11 positions match TRBD2. Germline V gives CDR1 SGHTA, CDR2 FQGNSA. CDR3 length: 16 amino acids. Trimming took 0 bases from V and 8 from J; bases not matched to a gene: 6. The CDR3 region has the DNA TGTGCCAGCAGCTTAGCGCCGGCTAGCGGGGGGTATGAGCAGTTCTTC. Its protein product is CASSLAPASGGYEQFF. Full variable domain (outside the CDR3, taken from reference TRBV7-2 and TRBJ2-1): GAGVSQSPSNKVTEKGKDVELRCDPISGHTALYWYRQSLGQGLEFLIYFQGNSAPDKSGLPSDRFSAERTGGSVSTLTIQRTQQEDSAVYLCASSLAPASGGYEQFFGPGTRLTVL.

The CDR3 reads CASTFPPYNEQFF. The CDR3 nucleotides read TGTGCCAGCACATTTCCTCCCTACAATGAGCAGTTCTTC. The chain combines TRBV27 with TRBJ2-1; D ambiguous. V was shortened by 7 bases and J by 2 bases, with 9 bases between the two germline ends. This CDR3 is 13 amino acids long. Per germline, CDR1 MNHEY and CDR2 SMNVEV (reference sequence).

The CDR3 bases are TGTGCCAGCAGTCGGGACTCCCCTGTCCAAGAGACCCAGTACTTC. As protein: CASSRDSPVQETQYF. The J gene is TRBJ2-5, the V gene TRBV6-6, with TRBD2 as a possible D gene (6 bases). CDR1 is MNHNY, CDR2 SVGAGI, per germline (reference sequence). The V end lost 5 bases, the J end lost 1 base, and 14 bases lay between the germline ends. The CDR3 is 15 amino acids.

CDR3 DNA: TGTGCCAGCTTGCGACAAGCGAACACCGGGGAGCTGTTTTTT. This translates into CASLRQANTGELFF. The V gene is TRBV6-6, the J gene TRBJ2-2; no clear D gene. Trimming stripped 8 bases from V and 0 bases from J, with 10 bases between. The CDR3 length is 14 residues. Per germline, CDR1 MNHNY and CDR2 SVGAGI (reference sequence).

The chain has TRBV7-8 and TRBJ2-7; D not certain. The CDR3 runs 12 residues. Germline CDR1 and CDR2: SGHVS and FQNEAQ. V was clipped by 10 bases and J by 0 bases, with 10 bases between them. The CDR3: CATERFSYEQYF. The CDR3 bases are TGTGCCACCGAGCGTTTCTCCTACGAGCAGTACTTC.

This clonotype was observed once. V and J are TRBV2 and TRBJ2-3; D gene uncertain. Germline loops: CDR1 SNHLY, CDR2 FYNNEI. Trimming pared 8 bases from V and 1 base from J, leaving 10 bases between. CDR3 length: 13 amino acids. CDR3 amino acids: CASVPDGTDTQYF. The DNA for the CDR3 is TGTGCCAGCGTACCGGACGGCACAGATACGCAGTATTTT.

The CDR3 DNA reads TGTGCCAGCAGCTTAAGAGCAGGGTACGAGCAGTACTTC. Translating it yields CASSLRAGYEQYF. This rearrangement joins TRBV7-8 to TRBJ2-7; weak D call: TRBD1 (5 bases). The CDR3 consists of 13 residues. Germline V gene data show CDR1 as SGHVS and CDR2 as FQNEAQ. V shed 2 bases and J shed 4 bases, with 9 bases lying between them.

The chain links TRBV3-1 to TRBJ2-1; the D is unclear. This CDR3 region has 13 residues. Trimming cost V 1 base and J 11 bases, with 12 bases left between them. The germline gives CDR1 LGHDT, CDR2 YNNKEL (reference sequence). The chain's CDR3 is CASSQVGPIKQFF. CDR3 sequence (DNA): TGTGCCAGCAGCCAAGTTGGGCCAATAAAGCAGTTCTTC.

The J gene is TRBJ1-5, the V gene TRBV18; the D is unclear. This CDR3 is 12 amino acids long. Germline V CDR1 and CDR2: KGHSH, LQKENI. Trimming pared 3 bases from V and 3 bases from J, leaving 3 bases between. The CDR3, as DNA: TGTGCCAGCTCACCCGACAATCAGCCCCAGCATTTT. This encodes CASSPDNQPQHF.

V and J are TRBV2 and TRBJ1-1; TRBD1 is a possible D gene (5 bases). V was clipped by 6 bases and J by 8 bases, with 19 bases between them. The CDR3 consists of 14 residues. CDR1 is SNHLY and CDR2 is FYNNEI in the germline V gene. This CDR3 reads CASRSGGALGEAFF. The CDR3 DNA is TGTGCCAGCAGGTCCGGCGGGGCCCTAGGGGAAGCTTTCTTT.

The genes are TRBV28 and TRBJ1-5; possibly TRBD1 for D (6 bases). The V gene lost 10 bases and the J gene lost 1 base, with 14 bases spanning the gap. The germline gives CDR1 MDHEN, CDR2 SYDVKM. The CDR3 sequence is 14 residues long. Here the CDR3 reads CATVTGMSNQPQHF. The CDR3 DNA is TGTGCCACCGTTACAGGGATGAGCAATCAGCCCCAGCATTTT.

This sequence joins TRBV2 and TRBJ1-6, with D possibly being TRBD1 (5 bases). Germline assignment: CDR1 SNHLY and CDR2 FYNNEI. With 10 bases removed from V and 8 bases from J, the gap between germline ends came to 12 bases. The CDR3 extends over 12 amino acids. The CDR3 sequence: CATIQQDSPLHF. CDR3 nucleotides: TGTGCCACCATCCAACAGGATTCACCCCTCCACTTT.

This rearrangement joins TRBV4-1 to TRBJ1-3, with 7 bases that match TRBD1. Germline V gene lookup returns CDR1 MGHRA and CDR2 YSYEKL. The CDR3 covers 16 residues. Trimming took 0 bases from V and 6 from J; bases not matched to a gene: 8. CDR3 DNA: TGCGCCAGCAGCCAAGATTTTGCGACAGGGCTAAACACCATATATTTT. Its translation: CASSQDFATGLNTIYF.

The rearrangement links TRBV5-1 to TRBJ1-5, with no clear D. Germline values: CDR1 SGHRS, CDR2 YFSETQ. This CDR3 has 16 amino acids. The V gene lost 4 bases and the J gene lost 2 bases, with 16 bases spanning the gap. CDR3 nucleotides: TGCGCCAGCAGCCCTCGAGGCCGGGAGGGCAATCAGCCCCAGCATTTT. Protein: CASSPRGREGNQPQHF.

The rearrangement links TRBV12-3 or TRBV12-4 to TRBJ2-1; unclear D gene. The CDR3 covers 13 residues. Trimming took 5 bases from V and 7 from J, leaving 12 bases between them. Written as DNA, the CDR3 is TGTGCCAGCAGTCCTGCTAGGTTTAATGAGCAGTTCTTC. Amino acids: CASSPARFNEQFF.

This rearrangement joins TRBV24-1 to TRBJ2-1; TRBD1 matches 9 bases. After removal of 5 bases from V and 8 bases from J, the junction contained 6 bases not matched to a gene. Germline values: CDR1 KGHDR, CDR2 SFDVKD. This CDR3 region has 14 residues. Here the CDR3 reads CATSGPGQGHEQFF. Here the CDR3 DNA reads TGTGCCACCAGTGGCCCGGGACAGGGACATGAGCAGTTCTTC.

V usage is TRBV5-1 and J usage is TRBJ1-1; 8 bases line up with TRBD1. Germline CDR1 is SGHRS and CDR2 is YFSETQ. J gave up 2 bases and V 4 bases, and 7 bases lay outside the gene matches. CDR3 length: 15 amino acids. CDR3 DNA sequence: TGCGCCAGCAGCCCTAGACAGGGGCGAAACACTGAAGCTTTCTTT. Amino acids: CASSPRQGRNTEAFF.

The chain combines TRBV12-3 or TRBV12-4 with TRBJ1-4; TRBD1 is a possible D gene (6 bases). The V gene lost 0 bases and the J gene lost 3 bases, with 8 bases spanning the gap. The CDR3 totals 15 residues. The CDR3 DNA is TGTGCCAGCAGTTTAGCGCAGGGGCCTAATGAAAAACTGTTTTTT. Translating it yields CASSLAQGPNEKLFF.

The chain couples TRBV5-1 to TRBJ2-2; no reliable D call. V was clipped by 4 bases and J by 6 bases, with 10 bases between them. The length of the CDR3 is 13 residues. Germline V CDR1 and CDR2: SGHRS, YFSETQ. CDR3 coding DNA: TGCGCCAGCAGCGTAGCTATCCCCGGGGAGCTGTTTTTT. This encodes CASSVAIPGELFF.

The V call is TRBV14, the J call TRBJ2-1; weak D call: TRBD1 (5 bases). CDR3 length: 13 amino acids. Trimming took off 2 bases at V and 10 bases at J, with 12 bases between the two ends. Germline-derived CDR1 and CDR2 are SGHDN and FVKESK. This CDR3 is CASSQFFPGEQFF. CDR3 coding DNA: TGTGCCAGCAGCCAATTCTTCCCAGGGGAGCAGTTCTTC.

The chain carries TRBV9 and TRBJ2-1; D remains unclear. V was pared by 0 bases and J by 10 bases, with 14 bases between. This CDR3 is built from 14 residues. Germline assignment: CDR1 SGDLS and CDR2 YYNGEE. CDR3 nucleotides: TGTGCCAGCAGCGTAGTTTTCCCCAGTAACGAGCAGTTCTTC. Encoded protein: CASSVVFPSNEQFF.

This chain connects TRBV23-1 to TRBJ1-2, with D uncertain. TRBV23-1 is labeled an ORF, and its function is uncertain. Trimming took off 0 bases at V and 4 bases at J, with 21 bases between the two ends. The CDR3 runs 18 residues. The CDR3 DNA follows: TGCGCCAGCAGTCAATCGTGGTATAGGACCTATTCTGGCTATGGCTACACCTTC. It specifies CASSQSWYRTYSGYGYTF.

This chain uses TRBV18 with TRBJ1-1, with 12 bases fitting TRBD1. The CDR3 has 15 residues. V lost 5 bases to trimming and J lost 10 bases; unmatched junction nucleotides: 11. Germline V gene lookup returns CDR1 KGHSH and CDR2 LQKENI. The CDR3 spells CASSSGTGGLRGAFF. The DNA for the CDR3 is TGTGCCAGCTCATCCGGGACAGGGGGCTTGCGGGGAGCTTTCTTT.

The chain recombines TRBV5-1 with TRBJ2-3; D unclear. CDR3 length: 14 residues. The germline CDR1 and CDR2 sequences are SGHRS and YFSETQ. Trimming cost V 0 bases and J 3 bases, with 8 bases left between them. The CDR3 sequence: CASSLGANTDTQYF. CDR3 DNA sequence: TGCGCCAGCAGCTTGGGAGCTAATACAGATACGCAGTATTTT.